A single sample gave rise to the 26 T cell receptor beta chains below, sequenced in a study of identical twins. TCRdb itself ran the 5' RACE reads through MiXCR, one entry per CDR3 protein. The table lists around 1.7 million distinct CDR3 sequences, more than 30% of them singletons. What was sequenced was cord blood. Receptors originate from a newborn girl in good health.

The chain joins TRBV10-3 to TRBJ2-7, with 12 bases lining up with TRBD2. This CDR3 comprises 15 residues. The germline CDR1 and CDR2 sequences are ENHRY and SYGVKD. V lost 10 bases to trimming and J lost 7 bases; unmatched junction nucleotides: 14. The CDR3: CATLAGGELYNEQYF. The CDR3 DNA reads TGTGCCACCCTAGCGGGAGGGGAGCTTTACAATGAGCAGTACTTC.

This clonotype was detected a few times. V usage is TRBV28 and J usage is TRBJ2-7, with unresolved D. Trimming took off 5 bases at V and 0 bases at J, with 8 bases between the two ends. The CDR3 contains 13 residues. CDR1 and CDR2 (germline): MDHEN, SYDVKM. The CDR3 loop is CASSGWVSYEQYF. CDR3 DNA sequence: TGTGCCAGCAGTGGGTGGGTCTCCTACGAGCAGTACTTC.

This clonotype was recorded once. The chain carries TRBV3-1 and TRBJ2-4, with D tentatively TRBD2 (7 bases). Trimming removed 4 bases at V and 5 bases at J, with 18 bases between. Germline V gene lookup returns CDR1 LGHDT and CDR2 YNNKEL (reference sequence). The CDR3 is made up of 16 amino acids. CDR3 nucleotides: TGTGCCAGCAGCCCTGCTAAGGGGGGGCCTCAAAACATTCAGTACTTC. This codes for CASSPAKGGPQNIQYF.

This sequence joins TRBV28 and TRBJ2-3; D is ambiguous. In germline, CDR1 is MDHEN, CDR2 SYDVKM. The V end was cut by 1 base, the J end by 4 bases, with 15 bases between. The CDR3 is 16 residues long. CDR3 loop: CASSLFPTKASDTQYF. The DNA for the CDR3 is TGTGCCAGCAGTTTATTCCCGACAAAAGCTTCAGATACGCAGTATTTT. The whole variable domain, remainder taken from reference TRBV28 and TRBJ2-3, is DVKVTQSSRYLVKRTGEKVFLECVQDMDHENMFWYRQDPGLGLRLIYFSYDVKMKEKGDIPEGYSVSREKKERFSLILESASTNQTSMYLCASSLFPTKASDTQYFGPGTRLTVL.

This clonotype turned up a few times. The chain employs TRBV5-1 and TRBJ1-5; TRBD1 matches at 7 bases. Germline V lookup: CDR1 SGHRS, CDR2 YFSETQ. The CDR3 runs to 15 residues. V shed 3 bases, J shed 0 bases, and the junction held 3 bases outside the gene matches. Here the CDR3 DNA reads TGCGCCAGCAGCTCGACAGGGCATAGCAATCAGCCCCAGCATTTT. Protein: CASSSTGHSNQPQHF.

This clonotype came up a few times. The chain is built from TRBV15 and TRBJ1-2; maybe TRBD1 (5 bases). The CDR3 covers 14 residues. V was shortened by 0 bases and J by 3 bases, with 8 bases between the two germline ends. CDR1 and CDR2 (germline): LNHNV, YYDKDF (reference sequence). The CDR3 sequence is CATSRDRVHYGYTF. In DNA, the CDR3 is TGTGCCACCAGCAGAGACAGGGTTCACTATGGCTACACCTTC.

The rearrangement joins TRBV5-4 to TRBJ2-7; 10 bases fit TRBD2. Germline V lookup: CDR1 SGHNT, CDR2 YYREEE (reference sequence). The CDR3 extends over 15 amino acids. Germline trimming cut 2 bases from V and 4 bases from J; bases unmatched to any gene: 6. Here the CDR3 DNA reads TGTGCCAGCAGCTTTAGCGGGGGGCCCTATTACGAGCAGTACTTC. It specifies CASSFSGGPYYEQYF. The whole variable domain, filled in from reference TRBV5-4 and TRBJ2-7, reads ETGVTQSPTHLIKTRGQQVTLRCSSQSGHNTVSWYQQALGQGPQFIFQYYREEENGRGNFPPRFSGLQFPNYSSELNVNALELDDSALYLCASSFSGGPYYEQYFGPGTRLTVT.

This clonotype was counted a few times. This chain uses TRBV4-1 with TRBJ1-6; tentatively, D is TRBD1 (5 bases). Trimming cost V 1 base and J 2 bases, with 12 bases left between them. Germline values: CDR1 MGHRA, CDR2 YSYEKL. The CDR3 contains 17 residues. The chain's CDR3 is CASSQGPRVTYNSPLHF. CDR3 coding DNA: TGCGCCAGCAGCCAAGGTCCCAGGGTGACCTATAATTCACCCCTCCACTTT.

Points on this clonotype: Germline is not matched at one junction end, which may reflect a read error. The CDR3 sequence: CAGSKRTGTAFYGYTF. The DNA of the CDR3 is TGTGCCGGCAGTAAGAGAACCGGGACAGCTTTCTATGGCTACACCTTC. The chain uses TRBV6-5 and TRBJ1-2; 7 bases fit TRBD1. Germline lookup yields CDR1 MNHEY and CDR2 SVGAGI. This CDR3 region has 16 residues.

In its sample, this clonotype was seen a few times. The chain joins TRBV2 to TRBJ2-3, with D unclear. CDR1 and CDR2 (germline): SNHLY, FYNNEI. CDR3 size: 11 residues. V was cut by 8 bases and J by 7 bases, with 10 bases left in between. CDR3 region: CASGRPNTQYF. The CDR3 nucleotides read TGTGCCAGCGGCCGACCAAATACGCAGTATTTT.

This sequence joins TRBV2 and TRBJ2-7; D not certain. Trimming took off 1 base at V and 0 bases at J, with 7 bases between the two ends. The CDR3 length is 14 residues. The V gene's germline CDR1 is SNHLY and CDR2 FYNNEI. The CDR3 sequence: CASSEGKGSYEQYF. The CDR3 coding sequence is TGTGCCAGCAGTGAAGGAAAGGGCTCCTACGAGCAGTACTTC.

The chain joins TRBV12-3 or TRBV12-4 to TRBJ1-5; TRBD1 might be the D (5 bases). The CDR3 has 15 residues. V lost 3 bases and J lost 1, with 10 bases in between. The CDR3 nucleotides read TGTGCCAGCAGTTTCGGACACTTAAGCAATCAGCCCCAGCATTTT. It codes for CASSFGHLSNQPQHF.

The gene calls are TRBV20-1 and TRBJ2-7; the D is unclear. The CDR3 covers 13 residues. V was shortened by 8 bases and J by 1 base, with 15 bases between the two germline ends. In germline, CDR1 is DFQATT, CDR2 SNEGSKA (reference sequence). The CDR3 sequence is CSFNRPESYEQYF. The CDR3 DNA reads TGCAGTTTTAATCGCCCAGAATCCTACGAGCAGTACTTC.

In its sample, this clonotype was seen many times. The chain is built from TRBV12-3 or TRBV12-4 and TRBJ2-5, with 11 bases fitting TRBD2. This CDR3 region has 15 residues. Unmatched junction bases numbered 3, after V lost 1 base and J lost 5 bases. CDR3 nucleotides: TGTGCCAGCAGTTTAGGGCTAGCGGGGGGCGAGACCCAGTACTTC. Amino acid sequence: CASSLGLAGGETQYF.

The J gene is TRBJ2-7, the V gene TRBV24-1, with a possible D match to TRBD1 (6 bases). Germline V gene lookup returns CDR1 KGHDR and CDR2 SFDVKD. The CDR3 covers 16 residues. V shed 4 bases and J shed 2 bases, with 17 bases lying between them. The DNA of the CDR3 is TGTGCCACCAGTGACCCCCGGGACACGAGACCCTACGAGCAGTACTTC. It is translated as CATSDPRDTRPYEQYF.

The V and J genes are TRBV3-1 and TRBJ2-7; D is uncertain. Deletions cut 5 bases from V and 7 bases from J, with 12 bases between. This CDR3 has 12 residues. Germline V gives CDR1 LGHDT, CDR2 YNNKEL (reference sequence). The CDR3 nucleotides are TGTGCCAGCAGCGCAACCCCCTGGGAGCAGTACTTC. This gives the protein CASSATPWEQYF.

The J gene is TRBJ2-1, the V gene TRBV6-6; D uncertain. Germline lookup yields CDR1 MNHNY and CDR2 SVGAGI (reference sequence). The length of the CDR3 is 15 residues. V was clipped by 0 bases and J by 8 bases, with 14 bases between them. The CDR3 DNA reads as TGTGCCAGCAGTTACTCGCCGTCCCGGGCGGATGAGCAGTTCTTC. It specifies CASSYSPSRADEQFF.

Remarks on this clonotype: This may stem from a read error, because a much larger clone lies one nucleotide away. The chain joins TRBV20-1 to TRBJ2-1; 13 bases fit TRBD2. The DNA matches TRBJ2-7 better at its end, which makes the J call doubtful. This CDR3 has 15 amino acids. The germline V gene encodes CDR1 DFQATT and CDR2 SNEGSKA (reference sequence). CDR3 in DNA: TGCAGTGCTACCGGGACTAGCGGGGTCTACAATGAGCAGTACTTC. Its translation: CSATGTSGVYNEQYF.

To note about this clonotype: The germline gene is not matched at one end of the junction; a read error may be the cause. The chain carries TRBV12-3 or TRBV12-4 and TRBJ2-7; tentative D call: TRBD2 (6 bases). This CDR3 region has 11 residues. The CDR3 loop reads CACSLSGEQYF. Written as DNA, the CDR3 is TGTGCCTGCAGTTTAAGCGGGGAGCAGTACTTC.

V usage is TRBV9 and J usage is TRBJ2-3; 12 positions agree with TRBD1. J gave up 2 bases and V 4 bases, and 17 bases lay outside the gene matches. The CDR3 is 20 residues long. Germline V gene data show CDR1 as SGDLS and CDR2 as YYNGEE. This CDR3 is CASSIYPGQGANSITDTQYF. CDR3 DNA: TGTGCCAGCAGCATCTACCCGGGACAGGGGGCCAATTCGATCACAGATACGCAGTATTTT.

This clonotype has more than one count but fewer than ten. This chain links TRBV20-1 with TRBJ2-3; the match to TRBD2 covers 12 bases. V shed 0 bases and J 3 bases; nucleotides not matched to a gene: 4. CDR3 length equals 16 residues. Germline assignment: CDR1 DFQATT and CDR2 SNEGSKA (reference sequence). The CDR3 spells CSARDWTSGKTDTQYF. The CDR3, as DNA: TGCAGTGCTAGAGATTGGACTAGCGGGAAGACAGATACGCAGTATTTT.

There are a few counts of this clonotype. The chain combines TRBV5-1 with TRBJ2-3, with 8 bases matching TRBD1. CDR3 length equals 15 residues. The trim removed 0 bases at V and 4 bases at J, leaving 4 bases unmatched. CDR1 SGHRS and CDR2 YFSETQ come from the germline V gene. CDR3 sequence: CASSLEQGGADTQYF. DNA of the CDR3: TGCGCCAGCAGCTTGGAACAGGGGGGAGCAGATACGCAGTATTTT.

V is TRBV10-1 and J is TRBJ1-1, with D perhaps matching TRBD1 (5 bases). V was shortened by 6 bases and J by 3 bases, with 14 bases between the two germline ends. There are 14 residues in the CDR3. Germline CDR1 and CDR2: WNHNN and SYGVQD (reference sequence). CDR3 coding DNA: TGCGCCAGCAGCCCAGGGTTTGAGGACACTGAAGCTTTCTTT. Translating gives CASSPGFEDTEAFF.

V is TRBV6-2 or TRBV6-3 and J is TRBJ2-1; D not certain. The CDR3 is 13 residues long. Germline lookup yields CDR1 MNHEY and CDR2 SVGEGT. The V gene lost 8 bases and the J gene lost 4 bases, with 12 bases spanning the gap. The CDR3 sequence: CASLSSVYNEQFF. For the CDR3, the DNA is TGTGCCAGCTTAAGTTCGGTTTACAATGAGCAGTTCTTC.

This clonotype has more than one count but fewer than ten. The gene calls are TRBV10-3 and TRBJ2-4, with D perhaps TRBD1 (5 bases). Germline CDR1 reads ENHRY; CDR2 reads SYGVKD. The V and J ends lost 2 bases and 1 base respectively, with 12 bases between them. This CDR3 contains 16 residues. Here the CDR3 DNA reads TGTGCCATCAGTGAGGGGCAGGGTCAGGCCAAAAACATTCAGTACTTC. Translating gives CAISEGQGQAKNIQYF.

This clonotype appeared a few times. CDR3 loop: CSAIKPGYEQYF. In nucleotides, the CDR3 is TGCAGTGCCATTAAGCCCGGCTACGAGCAGTACTTC. The rearrangement joins TRBV20-1 to TRBJ2-7; D gene unclear. The CDR3 totals 12 residues. CDR1 DFQATT and CDR2 SNEGSKA come from the germline V gene (reference sequence). Deletions cut 6 bases from V and 3 bases from J, with 12 bases between.